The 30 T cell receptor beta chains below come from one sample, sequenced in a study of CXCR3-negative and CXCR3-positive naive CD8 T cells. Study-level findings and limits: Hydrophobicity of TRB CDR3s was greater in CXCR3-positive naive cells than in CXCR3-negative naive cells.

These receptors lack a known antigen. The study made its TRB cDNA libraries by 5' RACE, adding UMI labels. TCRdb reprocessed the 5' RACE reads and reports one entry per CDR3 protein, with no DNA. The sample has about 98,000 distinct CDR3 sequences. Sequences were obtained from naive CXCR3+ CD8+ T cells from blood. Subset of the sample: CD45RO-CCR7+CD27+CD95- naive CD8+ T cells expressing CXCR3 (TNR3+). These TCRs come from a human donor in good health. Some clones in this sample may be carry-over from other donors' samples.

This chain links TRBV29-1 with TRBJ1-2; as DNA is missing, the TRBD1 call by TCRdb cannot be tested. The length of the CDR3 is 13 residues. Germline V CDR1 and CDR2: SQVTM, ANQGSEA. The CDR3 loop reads CSVRDNQNYGYTF.

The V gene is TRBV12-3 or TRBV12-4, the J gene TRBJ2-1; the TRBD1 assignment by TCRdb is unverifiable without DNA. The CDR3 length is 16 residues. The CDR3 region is CASRPSGGGGYNEQFF.

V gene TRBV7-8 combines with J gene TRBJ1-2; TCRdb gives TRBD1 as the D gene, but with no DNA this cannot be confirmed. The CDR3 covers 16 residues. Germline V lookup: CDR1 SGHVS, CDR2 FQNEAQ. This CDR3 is CASSVQLGTVYGGYTF.

The CDR3 is CASGLGIAGDTDTQYF. J is TRBJ2-3 and V is TRBV12-5; as DNA is missing, the TRBD1 call by TCRdb cannot be tested. Per germline, CDR1 LGHNT and CDR2 FRNRAP. The CDR3 loop spans 16 amino acids.

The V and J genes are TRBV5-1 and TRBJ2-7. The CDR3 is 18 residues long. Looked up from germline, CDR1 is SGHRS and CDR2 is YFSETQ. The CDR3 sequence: CASSLGRVRTESSYEQYF. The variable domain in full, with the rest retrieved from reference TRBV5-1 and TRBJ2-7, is KAGVTQTPRYLIKTRGQQVTLSCSPISGHRSVSWYQQTPGQGLQFLFEYFSETQRNKGNFPGRFSGRQFSNSRSEMNVSTLELGDSALYLCASSLGRVRTESSYEQYFGPGTRLTVT.

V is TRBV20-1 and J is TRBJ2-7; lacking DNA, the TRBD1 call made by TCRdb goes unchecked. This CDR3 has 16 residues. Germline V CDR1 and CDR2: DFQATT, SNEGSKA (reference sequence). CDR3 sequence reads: CSARDPRTAFSYEQYF.

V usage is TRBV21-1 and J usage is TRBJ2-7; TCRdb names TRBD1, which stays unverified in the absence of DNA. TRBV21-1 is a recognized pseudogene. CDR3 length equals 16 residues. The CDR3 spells CASSKGGTGGSYEQYF.

CDR3 sequence: CASSQDSLAGTYYNEQFF. The V call is TRBV4-3, the J call TRBJ2-1; the TCRdb call, TRBD2, lacks DNA for checking. Germline-derived CDR1 and CDR2 are LGHNA and YSLEER. There are 18 residues in the CDR3.

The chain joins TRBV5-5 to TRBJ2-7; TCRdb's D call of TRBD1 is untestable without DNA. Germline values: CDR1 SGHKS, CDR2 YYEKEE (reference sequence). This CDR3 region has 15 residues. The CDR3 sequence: CASSAPDRELYEQYF.

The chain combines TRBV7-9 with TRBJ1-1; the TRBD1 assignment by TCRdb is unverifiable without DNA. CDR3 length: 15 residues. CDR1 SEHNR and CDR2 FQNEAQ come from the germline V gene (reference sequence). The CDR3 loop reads CASSPPQGSNTEAFF.

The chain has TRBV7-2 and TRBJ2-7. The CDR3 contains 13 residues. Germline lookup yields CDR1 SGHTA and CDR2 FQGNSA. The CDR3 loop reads CASSLGSVSEQYF.

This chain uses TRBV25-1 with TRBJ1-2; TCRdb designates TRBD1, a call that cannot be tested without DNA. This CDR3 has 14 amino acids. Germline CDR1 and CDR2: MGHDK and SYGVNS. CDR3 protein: CASSEEVTGYGYTF.

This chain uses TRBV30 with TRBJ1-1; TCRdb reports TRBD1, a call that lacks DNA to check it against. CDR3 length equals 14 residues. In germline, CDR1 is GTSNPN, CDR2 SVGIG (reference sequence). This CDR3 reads CAWTWTGTNTEAFF.

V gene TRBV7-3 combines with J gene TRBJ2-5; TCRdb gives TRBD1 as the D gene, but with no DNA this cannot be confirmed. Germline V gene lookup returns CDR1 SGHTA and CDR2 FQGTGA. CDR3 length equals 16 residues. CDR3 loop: CASSPPTGEDQETQYF.

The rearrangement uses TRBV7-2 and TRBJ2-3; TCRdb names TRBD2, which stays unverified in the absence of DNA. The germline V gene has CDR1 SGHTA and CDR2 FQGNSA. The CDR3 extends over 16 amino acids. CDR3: CASSLGLAGPTDTQYF.

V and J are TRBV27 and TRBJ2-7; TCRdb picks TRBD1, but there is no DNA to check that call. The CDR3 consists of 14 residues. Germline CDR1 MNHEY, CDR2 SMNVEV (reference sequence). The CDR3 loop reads CASSFNRVQDEQYF.

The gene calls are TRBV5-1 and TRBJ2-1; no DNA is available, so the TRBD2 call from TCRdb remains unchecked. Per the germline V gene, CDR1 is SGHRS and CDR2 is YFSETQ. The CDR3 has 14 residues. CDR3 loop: CASSLSGSVNEQFF.

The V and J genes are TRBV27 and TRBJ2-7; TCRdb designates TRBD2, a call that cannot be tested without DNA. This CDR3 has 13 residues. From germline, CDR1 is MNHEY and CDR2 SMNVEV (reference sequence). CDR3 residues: CASTGGGNYEQYF.

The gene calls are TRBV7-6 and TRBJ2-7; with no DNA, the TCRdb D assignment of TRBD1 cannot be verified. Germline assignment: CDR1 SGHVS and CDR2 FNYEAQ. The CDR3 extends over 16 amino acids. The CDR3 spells CASSLAPGTGAGEQYF.

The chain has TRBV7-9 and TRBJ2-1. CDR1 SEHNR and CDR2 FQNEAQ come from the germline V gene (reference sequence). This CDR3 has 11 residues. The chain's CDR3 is CASAGFNEHLF.

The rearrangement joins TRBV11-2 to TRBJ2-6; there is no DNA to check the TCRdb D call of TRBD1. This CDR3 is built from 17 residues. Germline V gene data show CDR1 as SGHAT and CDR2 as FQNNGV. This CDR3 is CASSRQQGISGANVLTF.

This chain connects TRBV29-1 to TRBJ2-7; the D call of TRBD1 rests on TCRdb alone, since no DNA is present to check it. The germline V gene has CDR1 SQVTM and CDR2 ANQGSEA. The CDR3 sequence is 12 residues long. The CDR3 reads CSVDTGLYEQYF.

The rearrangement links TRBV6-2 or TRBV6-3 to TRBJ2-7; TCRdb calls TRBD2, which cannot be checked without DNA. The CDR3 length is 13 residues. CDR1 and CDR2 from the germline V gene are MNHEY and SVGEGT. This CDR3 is CASGRLAGYEQYF.

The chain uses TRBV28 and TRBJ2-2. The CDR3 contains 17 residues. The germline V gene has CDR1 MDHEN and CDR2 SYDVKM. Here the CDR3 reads CASTPRVAGTNTGELFF.

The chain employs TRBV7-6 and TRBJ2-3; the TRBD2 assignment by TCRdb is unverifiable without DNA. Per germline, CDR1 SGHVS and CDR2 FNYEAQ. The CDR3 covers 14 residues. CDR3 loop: CATLAGGGTDTQYF.

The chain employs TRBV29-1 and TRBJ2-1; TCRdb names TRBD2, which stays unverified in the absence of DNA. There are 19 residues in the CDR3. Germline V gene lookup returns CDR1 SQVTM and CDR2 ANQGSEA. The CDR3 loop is CSAGTGRGTSGSQTNEQFF.

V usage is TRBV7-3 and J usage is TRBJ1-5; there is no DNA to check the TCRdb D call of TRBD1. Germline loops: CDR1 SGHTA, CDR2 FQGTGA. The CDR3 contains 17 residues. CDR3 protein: CASSLNVKGQGCQPQHF.

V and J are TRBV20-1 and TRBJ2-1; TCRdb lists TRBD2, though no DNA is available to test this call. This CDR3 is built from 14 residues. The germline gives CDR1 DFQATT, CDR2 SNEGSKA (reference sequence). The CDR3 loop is CSAGGTSGYNEQFF.

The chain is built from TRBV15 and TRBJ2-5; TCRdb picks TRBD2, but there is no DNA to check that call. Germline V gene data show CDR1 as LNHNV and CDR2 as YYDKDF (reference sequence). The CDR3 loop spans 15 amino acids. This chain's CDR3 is CATSRDGLAGETQYF.

This chain's CDR3 is CASLQGRPNTEAFF. The chain couples TRBV18 to TRBJ1-1; TCRdb's D gene call, TRBD1, goes unchecked for lack of DNA. Germline loops: CDR1 KGHSH, CDR2 LQKENI. The CDR3 contains 14 residues.